The text below deals with one T cell receptor beta chain. TCRdb reanalysed the 5' RACE reads using MiXCR and keeps one entry per CDR3 protein. The sample yields fewer than 150,000 distinct CDR3 sequences, 5.5% to 7.5% seen once. These data are taken from a study of CD8 T cells in ankylosing spondylitis. Germline values: CDR1 SGHRS, CDR2 YFSETQ. The CDR3 consists of 14 residues. Trimming stripped 2 bases from V and 5 bases from J, with 12 bases between. This rearrangement joins TRBV5-1 to TRBJ2-3; D is undetermined. The clonotype originates from a female donor with ankylosing spondylitis or in good health (not recorded which). The source material was blood, either unsorted or a sorted T cell fraction (not recorded which). CDR3 loop: CASSFVASEDTQYF. CDR3 DNA: TGCGCCAGCAGCTTTGTGGCTTCGGAAGATACGCAGTATTTT.